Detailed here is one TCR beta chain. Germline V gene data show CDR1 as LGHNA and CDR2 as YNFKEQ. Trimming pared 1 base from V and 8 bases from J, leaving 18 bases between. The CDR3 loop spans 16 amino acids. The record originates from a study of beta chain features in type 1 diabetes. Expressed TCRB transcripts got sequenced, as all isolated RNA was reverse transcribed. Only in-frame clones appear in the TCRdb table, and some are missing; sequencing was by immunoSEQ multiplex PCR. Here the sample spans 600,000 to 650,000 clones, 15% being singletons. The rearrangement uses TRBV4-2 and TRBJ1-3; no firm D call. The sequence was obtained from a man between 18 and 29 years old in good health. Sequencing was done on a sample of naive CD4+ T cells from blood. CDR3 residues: CASSQVGGRAGDTIYF. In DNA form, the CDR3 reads TGTGCCAGCAGCCAAGTTGGTGGCAGAGCGGGCGACACCATATATTTT.